The present entry profiles one TCR beta chain with its context. The antigen this receptor binds is unknown. No quality values exist for individual bases; no much larger clone is one base distant. V was cut back by 6 bases and J by 4 bases, leaving a gap of 16 bases between them. CDR1 SEHNR and CDR2 FQNEAQ are derived from the germline V gene (reference sequence). The CDR3 measures 15 amino acids from cysteine to phenylalanine. The CDR3 DNA has 45 bases and is translated from base 1. The data belong to a study of blood T cell repertoires in COVID-19 (dated by TCRdb to the early 2020s). For context, the study as a whole: Samples covering the acute and convalescent phases of COVID-19 were provided by collaborators in the United States, Italy and Spain. The material from the prospective study consisted of cDNA or gDNA derived from T cells, B-cell-depleted T cells, or PBMCs. The dataset comprised deeply sampled blood TCRbeta repertoires from subjects exposed to, actively infected with, or recovered from COVID-19. A freely available public database, intended as a resource for researchers studying the immune response to SARS-CoV-2, is where the repertoires were released. Samples were obtained from the ongoing ImmuneRACE study (first 160 participants) and from 1,254 subjects provided by 6 global collaborators. The sample metadata nearly always contained a de-identified subject ID, COVID-19 status, age in years and sex. Where available, HLA class I and class II types were taken from metadata supplied by the sample provider and were not determined by assay-based typing. What the authors observed across the whole study: The quantity of clinical and demographic metadata differed by source and by participant and was supplied without curation.

TCRbeta CDR3 regions were amplified from genomic DNA by means of the immunoSEQ Assay, a bias-controlled multiplex PCR. As for the original processing: The number of nucleated cells in each sample was estimated by amplification of reference gene primers within the assay. Sequence reads were collapsed and filtered to measure the absolute abundance of every unique TCRbeta CDR3 rearrangement. Productive Simpson clonality was computed per sample as the square root of Simpson's diversity index over productive rearrangements. TCRdb provides this immuneACCESS table in a form limited to in-frame rearrangements. Some clones are lacking; in checked studies, under half of them reflect an unresolved V gene, and why the rest are absent is not known. The V and J calls and clone size are taken from that table; D and trimming were inferred from the DNA. The sample table contains over 300,000 clones; only one count was recorded for approximately 88% of them. Of the sample, approximately 0.96% falls within the top ten clones.

Enrolling through a virtual design, the prospective study's participants ranged in age from roughly 18 to 95 years and lived across more than 20 United States geographic areas. In the prospective study, participants were assigned to cohorts based on the clinical history participants reported in a screening survey and a study questionnaire. In the prospective study, mobile phlebotomists collected whole blood, serum and a nasopharyngeal or oropharyngeal swab from each participant. Prospective study participants could optionally give additional blood draws and questionnaires over an approximately two-month period. Before DNA extraction, blood samples from the prospective study were shipped at room temperature or frozen.

The chain couples TRBV7-9 to TRBJ2-1; a tentative D call is TRBD1 (5 bases match). The sample was PBMCs or T cells enriched from blood (not recorded which). This clonotype was sampled from a woman aged 25 to 39 with acute COVID-19. The CDR3 sequence is CASSRKGTGYNEQFF. The sequenced DNA is TGTGCCAGCAGTCGAAAAGGTACAGGATACAATGAGCAGTTCTTC.